Listed below are T cell receptor beta chains from one sample, sequenced in a study of blood T cell repertoires in COVID-19. Method: immunoSEQ multiplex PCR; TCRdb's copy keeps in-frame clones and lacks some. The profile shows 180,000 or so clones, roughly 89% of them singletons. The sample taken for sequencing was peripheral blood. All receptors derive from a man aged 35 to 55 with acute or convalescent COVID-19. Both conserved end residues are part of each CDR3.

v_call cdr3_aa
TRBV6-5 CASRVERDYQPQHF
TRBV4-1 CASSLGQSLGNEQFF
TRBV25-1 CASSELGGDTGELFF
TRBV4-1 CASSQIPSSYEQYF
TRBV12-3/TRBV12-4 CASSGTDVEQYF
TRBV6-1 CASSEARFDDSDGYTF
TRBV7-9 CASSLALQGSPYGYTF
TRBV4-3 CASSPRYGDGYTF
TRBV4-3 CASSQDRGGYEQFF
TRBV5-1 CASSFGLAGLSYNEQFF
TRBV30 CAWSVTGYNEQFF
TRBV9 CASRQFTDTQYF
TRBV5-1 CASSLDRGPYEQYF
TRBV10-2 CASSGSGGYEQFF
TRBV19 CASSPTGGANVLTF
TRBV6-5 CASSYSPSGGPEQYF
TRBV15 CATSREAGGFSYEQYF
TRBV23-1 CASSQGPGTSVHEQYF
TRBV9 CASSVGPGGLTEAFF
TRBV7-9 CASSSIPGTSGGTYEQYF
TRBV15 CATSRDKMNTEAFF
TRBV11-2 CASSPTTSGGTSYEQYF
TRBV13 CASSLAPDRSGDGYTF
TRBV5-6 CASSLAGGGEAFF
TRBV18 CASSPGGARTEAFF
TRBV2 CASRGVPNYGYTF
TRBV6-2/TRBV6-3 CASSYSSGGATLRNQPQHF
TRBV2 CASSEGQADTQYF
TRBV4-3 CASSQETQRALNTGELFF
TRBV6-2/TRBV6-3 CASSPPTGSKFYNEQFF
TRBV24-1 CATSDDRGFSNQPQHF
TRBV3-1/TRBV3-2 CASSRRLAGDGHEQFF
TRBV30 CAWSVGLRDTQYF
TRBV9 CASNMGGPPETQYF
TRBV6-5 CASSYSKGTRGGYTF